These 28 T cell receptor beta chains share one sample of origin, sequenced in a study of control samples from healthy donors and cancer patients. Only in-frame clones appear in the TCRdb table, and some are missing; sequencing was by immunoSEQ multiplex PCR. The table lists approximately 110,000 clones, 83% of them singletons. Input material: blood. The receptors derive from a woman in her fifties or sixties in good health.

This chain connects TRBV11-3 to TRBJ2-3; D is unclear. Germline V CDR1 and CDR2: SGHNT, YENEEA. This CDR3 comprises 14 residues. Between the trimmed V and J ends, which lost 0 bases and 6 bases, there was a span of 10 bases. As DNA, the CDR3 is TGTGCCAGCAGCTTAGATCCTAGTGGGGATACGCAGTATTTT. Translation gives CASSLDPSGDTQYF.

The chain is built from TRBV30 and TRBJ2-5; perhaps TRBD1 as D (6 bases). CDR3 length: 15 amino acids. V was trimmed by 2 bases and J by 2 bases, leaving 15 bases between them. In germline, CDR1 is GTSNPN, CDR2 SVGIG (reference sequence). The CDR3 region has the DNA TGTGCCTGGAGTTCACAGGGTGGAGTTCAAGAGACCCAGTACTTC. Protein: CAWSSQGGVQETQYF.

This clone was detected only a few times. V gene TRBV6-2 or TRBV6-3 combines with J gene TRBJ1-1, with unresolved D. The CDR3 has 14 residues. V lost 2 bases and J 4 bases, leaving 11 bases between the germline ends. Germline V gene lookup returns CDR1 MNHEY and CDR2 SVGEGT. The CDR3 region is CASSYGFGSTEAFF. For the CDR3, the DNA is TGTGCCAGCAGTTACGGTTTTGGGTCCACTGAAGCTTTCTTT.

CDR3 protein: CASRSAGLGTDTQYF. The CDR3 DNA is TGTGCCAGCAGATCGGCTGGGCTCGGCACAGATACGCAGTATTTT. J is TRBJ2-3 and V is TRBV7-3; D is undetermined. Germline CDR1 SGHTA, CDR2 FQGTGA. There are 15 residues in the CDR3. V lost 6 bases to trimming and J lost 1 base, with 14 bases between them.

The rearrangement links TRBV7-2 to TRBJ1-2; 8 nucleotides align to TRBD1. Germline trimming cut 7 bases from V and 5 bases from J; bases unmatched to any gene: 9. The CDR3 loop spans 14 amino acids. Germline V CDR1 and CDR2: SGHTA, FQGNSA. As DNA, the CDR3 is TGTGCCAGCAACCGACAGGGGTCCCCTTATGGCTACACCTTC. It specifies CASNRQGSPYGYTF.

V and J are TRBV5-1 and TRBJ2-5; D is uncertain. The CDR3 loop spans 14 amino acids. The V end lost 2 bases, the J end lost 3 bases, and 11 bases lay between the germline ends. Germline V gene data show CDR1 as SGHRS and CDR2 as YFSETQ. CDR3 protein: CASSFQAGEETQYF. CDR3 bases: TGCGCCAGCAGCTTTCAGGCTGGGGAAGAGACCCAGTACTTC.

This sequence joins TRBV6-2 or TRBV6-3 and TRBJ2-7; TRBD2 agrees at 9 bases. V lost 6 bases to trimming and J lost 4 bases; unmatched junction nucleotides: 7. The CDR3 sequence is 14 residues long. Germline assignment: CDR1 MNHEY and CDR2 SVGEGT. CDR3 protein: CASSPRAGGYEQYF. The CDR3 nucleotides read TGTGCCAGCAGCCCTCGGGCGGGAGGGTACGAGCAGTACTTC.

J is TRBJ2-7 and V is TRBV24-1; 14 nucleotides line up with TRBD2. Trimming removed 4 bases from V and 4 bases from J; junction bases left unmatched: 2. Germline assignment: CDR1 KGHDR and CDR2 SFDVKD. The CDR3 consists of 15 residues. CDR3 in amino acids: CATSDGTSGGYEQYF. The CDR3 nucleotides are TGTGCCACCAGTGACGGGACTAGCGGGGGTTACGAGCAGTACTTC.

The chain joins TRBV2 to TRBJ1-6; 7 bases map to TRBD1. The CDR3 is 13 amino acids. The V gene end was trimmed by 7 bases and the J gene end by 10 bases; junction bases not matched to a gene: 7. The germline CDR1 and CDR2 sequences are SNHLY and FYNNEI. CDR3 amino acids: CASMGRGNSPLHF. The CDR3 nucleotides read TGTGCCAGCATGGGCAGGGGGAACTCACCCCTCCACTTT.

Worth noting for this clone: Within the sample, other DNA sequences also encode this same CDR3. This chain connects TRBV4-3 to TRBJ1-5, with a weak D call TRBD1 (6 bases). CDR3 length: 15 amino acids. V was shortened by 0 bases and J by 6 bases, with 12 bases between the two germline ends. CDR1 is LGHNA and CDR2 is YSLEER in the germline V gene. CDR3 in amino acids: CASSQESGAGQPQHF. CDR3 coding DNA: TGCGCCAGCAGCCAAGAATCAGGGGCAGGTCAGCCCCAGCATTTT.

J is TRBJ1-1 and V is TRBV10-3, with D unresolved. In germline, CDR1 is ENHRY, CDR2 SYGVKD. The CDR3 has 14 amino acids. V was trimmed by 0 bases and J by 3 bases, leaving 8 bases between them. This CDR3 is CAISESRTYTEAFF. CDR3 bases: TGTGCCATCAGTGAGTCTCGAACCTACACTGAAGCTTTCTTT.

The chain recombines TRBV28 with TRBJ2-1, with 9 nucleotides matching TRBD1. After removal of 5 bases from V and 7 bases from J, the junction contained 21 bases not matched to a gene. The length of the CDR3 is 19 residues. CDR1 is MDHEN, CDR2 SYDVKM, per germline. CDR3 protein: CASSPPPGTGPTWGNEQFF. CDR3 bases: TGTGCCAGCAGTCCCCCCCCCGGGACAGGGCCAACTTGGGGGAATGAGCAGTTCTTC.

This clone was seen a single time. The CDR3 protein is CSPLAGLETQYF. The CDR3 DNA follows: TGCAGTCCGTTAGCGGGACTGGAGACCCAGTACTTC. The genes are TRBV29-1 and TRBJ2-5; 8 positions match TRBD2. The germline V gene encodes CDR1 SQVTM and CDR2 ANQGSEA. This CDR3 contains 12 residues.

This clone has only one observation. CDR3 amino acids: CASSLGGEANYGYTF. The CDR3 DNA reads as TGTGCCAGCAGCTTGGGTGGCGAAGCTAACTATGGCTACACCTTC. This chain connects TRBV7-2 to TRBJ1-2; unclear D gene. V shed 3 bases and J shed 0 bases, with 11 bases lying between them. CDR3 size: 15 residues. Per germline, CDR1 SGHTA and CDR2 FQGNSA.

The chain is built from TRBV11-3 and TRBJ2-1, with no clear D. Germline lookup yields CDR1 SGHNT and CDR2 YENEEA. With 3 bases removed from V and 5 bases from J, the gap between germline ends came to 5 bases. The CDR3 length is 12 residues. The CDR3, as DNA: TGTGCCAGCAGCTTGAGAAACAATGAGCAGTTCTTC. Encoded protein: CASSLRNNEQFF.

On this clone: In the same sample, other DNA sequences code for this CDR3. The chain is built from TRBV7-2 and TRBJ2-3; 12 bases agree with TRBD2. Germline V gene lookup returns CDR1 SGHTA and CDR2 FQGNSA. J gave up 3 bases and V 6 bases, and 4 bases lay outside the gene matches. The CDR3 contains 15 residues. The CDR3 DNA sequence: TGTGCCAGCAGTCTAGCGGGGGGGCCGACAGATACGCAGTATTTT. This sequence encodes CASSLAGGPTDTQYF.

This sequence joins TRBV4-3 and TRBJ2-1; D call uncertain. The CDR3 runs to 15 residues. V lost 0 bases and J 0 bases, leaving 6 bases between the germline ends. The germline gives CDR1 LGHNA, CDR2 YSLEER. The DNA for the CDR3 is TGCGCCAGCAGCCAAGATTCAAGCTCCTACAATGAGCAGTTCTTC. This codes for CASSQDSSSYNEQFF.

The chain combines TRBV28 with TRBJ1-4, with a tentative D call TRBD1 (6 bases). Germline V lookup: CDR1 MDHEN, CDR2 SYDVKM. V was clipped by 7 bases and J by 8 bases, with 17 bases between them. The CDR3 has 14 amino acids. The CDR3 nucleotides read TGTGCCAGCAAAAGGGGGAGGGGGATGGAAAAACTGTTTTTT. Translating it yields CASKRGRGMEKLFF.

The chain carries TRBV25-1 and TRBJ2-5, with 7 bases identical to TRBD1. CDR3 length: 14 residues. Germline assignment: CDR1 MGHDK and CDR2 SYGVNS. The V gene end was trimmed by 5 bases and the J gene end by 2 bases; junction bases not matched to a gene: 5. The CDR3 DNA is TGTGCCAGCAGTCGTAGACAGGGACAAGAGACCCAGTACTTC. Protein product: CASSRRQGQETQYF. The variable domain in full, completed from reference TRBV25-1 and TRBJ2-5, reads EADIYQTPRYLVIGTGKKITLECSQTMGHDKMYWYQQDPGMELHLIHYSYGVNSTEKGDLSSESTVSRIRTEHFPLTLESARPSHTSQYLCASSRRQGQETQYFGPGTRLLVL.

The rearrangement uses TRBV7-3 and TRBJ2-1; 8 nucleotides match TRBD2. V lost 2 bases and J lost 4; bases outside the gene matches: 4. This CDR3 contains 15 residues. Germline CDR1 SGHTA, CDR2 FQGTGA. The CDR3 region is CASSLAGGLYNEQFF. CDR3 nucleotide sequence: TGTGCCAGCAGCTTAGCGGGGGGCTTGTACAATGAGCAGTTCTTC.

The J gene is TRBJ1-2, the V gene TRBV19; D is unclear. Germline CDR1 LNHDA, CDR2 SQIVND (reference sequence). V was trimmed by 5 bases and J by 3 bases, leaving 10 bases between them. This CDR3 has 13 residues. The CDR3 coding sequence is TGTGCCAGTAGTCCAGACGGTGACTATGGCTACACCTTC. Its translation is CASSPDGDYGYTF.

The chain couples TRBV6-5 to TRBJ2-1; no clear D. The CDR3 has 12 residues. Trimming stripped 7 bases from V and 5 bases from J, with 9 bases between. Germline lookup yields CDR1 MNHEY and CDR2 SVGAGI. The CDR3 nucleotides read TGTGCCAGCACAACCCAAAACAATGAGCAGTTCTTC. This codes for CASTTQNNEQFF.

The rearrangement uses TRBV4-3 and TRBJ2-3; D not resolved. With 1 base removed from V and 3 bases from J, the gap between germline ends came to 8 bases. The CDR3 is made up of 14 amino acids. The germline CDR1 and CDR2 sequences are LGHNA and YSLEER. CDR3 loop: CASSQAGWTDTQYF. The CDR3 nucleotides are TGCGCCAGCAGCCAAGCCGGATGGACAGATACGCAGTATTTT.

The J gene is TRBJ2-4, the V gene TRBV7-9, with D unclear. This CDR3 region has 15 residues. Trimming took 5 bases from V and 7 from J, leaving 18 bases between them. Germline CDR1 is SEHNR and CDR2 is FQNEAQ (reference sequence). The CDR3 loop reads CASSPVRSPSNIQYF. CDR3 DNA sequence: TGTGCCAGCAGCCCCGTTCGTTCCCCAAGCAACATTCAGTACTTC.

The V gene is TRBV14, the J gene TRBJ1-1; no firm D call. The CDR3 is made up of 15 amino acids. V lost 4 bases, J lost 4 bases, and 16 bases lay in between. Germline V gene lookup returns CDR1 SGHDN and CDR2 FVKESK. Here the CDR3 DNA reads TGTGCCAGCAGCCTCCGAGTTTGGGATCCCACTGAAGCTTTCTTT. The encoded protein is CASSLRVWDPTEAFF. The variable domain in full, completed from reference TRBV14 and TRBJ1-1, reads EAGVTQFPSHSVIEKGQTVTLRCDPISGHDNLYWYRRVMGKEIKFLLHFVKESKQDESGMPNNRFLAERTGGTYSTLKVQPAELEDSGVYFCASSLRVWDPTEAFFGQGTRLTVV.

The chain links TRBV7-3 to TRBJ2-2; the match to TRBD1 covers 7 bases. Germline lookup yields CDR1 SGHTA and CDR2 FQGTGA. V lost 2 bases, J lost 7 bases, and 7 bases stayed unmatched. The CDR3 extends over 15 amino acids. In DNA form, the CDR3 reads TGTGCCAGCAGCTTATCCGGGACAGCCTTCGGGGAGCTGTTTTTT. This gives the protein CASSLSGTAFGELFF.

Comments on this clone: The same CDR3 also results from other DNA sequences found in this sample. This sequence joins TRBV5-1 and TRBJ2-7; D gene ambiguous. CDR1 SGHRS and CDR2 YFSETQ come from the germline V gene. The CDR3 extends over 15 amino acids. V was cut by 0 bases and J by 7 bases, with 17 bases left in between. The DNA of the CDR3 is TGCGCCAGCAGCTTGGACCCACCGGGTTATGGTGAGCAGTACTTC. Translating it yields CASSLDPPGYGEQYF.

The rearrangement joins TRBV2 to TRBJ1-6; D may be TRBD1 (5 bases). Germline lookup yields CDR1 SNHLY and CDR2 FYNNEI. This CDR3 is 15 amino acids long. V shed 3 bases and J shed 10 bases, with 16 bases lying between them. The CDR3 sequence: CASSERDGRGSPLHF. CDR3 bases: TGTGCCAGCAGTGAGAGGGACGGACGGGGCTCACCCCTCCACTTT.